Shown below are 20 T cell receptor beta chains from a single sample sequenced in a study of CXCR3-negative and CXCR3-positive naive CD8 T cells. Via 5' RACE with UMI labels, TRB cDNA libraries were prepared. TCRdb re-called the 5' RACE reads; one entry per CDR3 protein, DNA not given. This sample's table has about 51,000 distinct CDR3 sequences. Their specific antigens are unknown. Study-wide results and limits: TRB CDR3s of CXCR3-positive naive cells were more hydrophobic than those of CXCR3-negative naive cells.

The sample was naive CXCR3+ CD8+ T cells from blood. Subset specified: CD45RO-CCR7+CD27+CD95- naive CD8+ T cells expressing CXCR3 (TNR3+). Receptors were obtained from a human donor in good health. Some clones in this sample may be carry-over from other donors' samples.

The gene calls are TRBV5-5 and TRBJ2-2; without DNA, the TCRdb call of TRBD1 cannot be checked. The CDR3 consists of 20 residues. Per germline, CDR1 SGHKS and CDR2 YYEKEE (reference sequence). The CDR3 sequence: CTSSRPGQGISHGGTGELFF.

This chain joins TRBV7-6 and TRBJ2-6. The CDR3 is 16 residues long. Germline V gene data show CDR1 as SGHVS and CDR2 as FNYEAQ. CDR3 residues: CASSPIGWSGANVLTF.

This chain uses TRBV28 with TRBJ2-3. In germline, CDR1 is MDHEN, CDR2 SYDVKM. CDR3 length: 13 residues. The CDR3 region is CASSFYLQDTQYF.

This chain joins TRBV3-1 and TRBJ1-5. The CDR3 contains 14 residues. Germline CDR1 LGHDT, CDR2 YNNKEL (reference sequence). The CDR3 region is CASSQDEGAQPQHF.

The chain joins TRBV20-1 to TRBJ1-6; TCRdb's assignment of TRBD1 cannot be checked, as there is no DNA. CDR3 length equals 14 residues. The germline V gene encodes CDR1 DFQATT and CDR2 SNEGSKA (reference sequence). This CDR3 reads CSARTVLDNSPLHF.

The chain couples TRBV6-4 to TRBJ2-1; absent DNA, TCRdb's TRBD2 call cannot be checked. The CDR3 length is 16 residues. The germline V gene has CDR1 MRHNA and CDR2 SNTAGT. CDR3: CASSDQASGGASEQFF.

The chain has TRBV7-9 and TRBJ1-1. Germline-derived CDR1 and CDR2 are SEHNR and FQNEAQ (reference sequence). The CDR3 totals 12 residues. CDR3 residues: CASSYASGEAFF. Based on the CDR3 plus reference TRBV7-9 and TRBJ1-1, the full variable domain is DTGVSQNPRHKITKRGQNVTFRCDPISEHNRLYWYRQTLGQGPEFLTYFQNEAQLEKSRLLSDRFSAERPKGSFSTLEIQRTEQGDSAMYLCASSYASGEAFFGQGTRLTVV.

This chain uses TRBV25-1 with TRBJ2-5; the TRBD1 assignment by TCRdb is unverifiable without DNA. Germline V gene lookup returns CDR1 MGHDK and CDR2 SYGVNS. The CDR3 has 14 amino acids. The CDR3 region is CASSEMRGLETQYF.

The chain recombines TRBV7-9 with TRBJ1-2; TCRdb designates TRBD1, a call that cannot be tested without DNA. The germline V gene has CDR1 SEHNR and CDR2 FQNEAQ (reference sequence). The CDR3 runs 15 residues. CDR3 region: CASSFPGGQEYGYTF.

The chain uses TRBV6-5 and TRBJ2-6; TCRdb lists TRBD1, though no DNA is available to test this call. This CDR3 contains 17 residues. The germline gives CDR1 MNHEY, CDR2 SVGAGI. This CDR3 is CASSYVTGSGGANVLTF.

The rearrangement joins TRBV4-2 to TRBJ2-3; TCRdb returns TRBD1, unconfirmable since there is no DNA. The germline V gene has CDR1 LGHNA and CDR2 YNFKEQ. The CDR3 loop spans 15 amino acids. CDR3: CASSLRDTGLHTQYF.

The chain employs TRBV2 and TRBJ1-3. CDR3 length: 13 residues. CDR1 and CDR2 (germline): SNHLY, FYNNEI. CDR3 sequence: CASSEAQDLTIYF.

The rearrangement links TRBV12-3 or TRBV12-4 to TRBJ2-1; TCRdb's D call of TRBD1 is untestable without DNA. CDR3 length: 13 amino acids. The CDR3 loop reads CASSWGVGDEQFF.

The chain has TRBV19 and TRBJ1-2; lacking DNA, the TRBD1 call made by TCRdb goes unchecked. CDR1 and CDR2 from the germline V gene are LNHDA and SQIVND (reference sequence). CDR3 size: 15 residues. CDR3: CTSSIGDHSNYGYTF.

The V call is TRBV7-9, the J call TRBJ2-3; TCRdb picks TRBD1, but there is no DNA to check that call. The CDR3 contains 16 residues. Germline assignment: CDR1 SEHNR and CDR2 FQNEAQ (reference sequence). CDR3 sequence reads: CASSQMGYRGTDTQYF.

V and J are TRBV9 and TRBJ1-5. In germline, CDR1 is SGDLS, CDR2 YYNGEE. The CDR3 covers 14 residues. The chain's CDR3 is CASGVGGSNQPQHF.

The V gene is TRBV7-2, the J gene TRBJ2-7. The CDR3 is 14 residues long. CDR1 is SGHTA, CDR2 FQGNSA, per germline. The CDR3 spells CASSPAGSSYEQYF.

The V call is TRBV28, the J call TRBJ1-1; TCRdb indicates TRBD1, and absent DNA this call remains unverified. The CDR3 has 15 amino acids. From germline, CDR1 is MDHEN and CDR2 SYDVKM. CDR3: CASSVDRARNTEAFF.

CDR3 protein: CASRGLAGPGELFF. This chain uses TRBV28 with TRBJ2-2; TCRdb's D call, TRBD2, is unchecked because there is no DNA. The CDR3 loop spans 14 amino acids. CDR1 is MDHEN, CDR2 SYDVKM, per germline.

The chain uses TRBV7-2 and TRBJ2-7. The CDR3 covers 11 residues. The V gene's germline CDR1 is SGHTA and CDR2 FQGNSA. The CDR3 protein is CASSQQLGQYF. Based on the CDR3 plus reference TRBV7-2 and TRBJ2-7, the full variable domain is GAGVSQSPSNKVTEKGKDVELRCDPISGHTALYWYRQSLGQGLEFLIYFQGNSAPDKSGLPSDRFSAERTGGSVSTLTIQRTQQEDSAVYLCASSQQLGQYFGPGTRLTVT.